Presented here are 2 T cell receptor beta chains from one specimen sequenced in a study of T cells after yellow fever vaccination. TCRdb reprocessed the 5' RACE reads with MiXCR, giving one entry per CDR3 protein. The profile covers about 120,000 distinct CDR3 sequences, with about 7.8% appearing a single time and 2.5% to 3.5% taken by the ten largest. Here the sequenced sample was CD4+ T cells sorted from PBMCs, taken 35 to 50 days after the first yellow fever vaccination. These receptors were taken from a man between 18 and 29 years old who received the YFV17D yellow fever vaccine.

The CDR3 is CASGSGDWGETQYF. The CDR3 DNA reads as TGTGCCAGCGGTAGCGGGGACTGGGGCGAGACCCAGTACTTC. J is TRBJ2-5 and V is TRBV2, with 8 bases aligning to TRBD2. Trimming removed 8 bases from V and 5 bases from J; junction bases left unmatched: 10. This CDR3 has 14 amino acids. CDR1 is SNHLY and CDR2 is FYNNEI in the germline V gene.

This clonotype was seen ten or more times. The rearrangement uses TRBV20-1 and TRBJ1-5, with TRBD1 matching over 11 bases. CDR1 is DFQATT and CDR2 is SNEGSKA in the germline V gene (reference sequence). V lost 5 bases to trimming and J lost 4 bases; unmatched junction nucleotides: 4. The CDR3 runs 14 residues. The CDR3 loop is CSAARDRGNQPQHF. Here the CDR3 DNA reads TGCAGTGCTGCCCGGGACAGGGGGAATCAGCCCCAGCATTTT.